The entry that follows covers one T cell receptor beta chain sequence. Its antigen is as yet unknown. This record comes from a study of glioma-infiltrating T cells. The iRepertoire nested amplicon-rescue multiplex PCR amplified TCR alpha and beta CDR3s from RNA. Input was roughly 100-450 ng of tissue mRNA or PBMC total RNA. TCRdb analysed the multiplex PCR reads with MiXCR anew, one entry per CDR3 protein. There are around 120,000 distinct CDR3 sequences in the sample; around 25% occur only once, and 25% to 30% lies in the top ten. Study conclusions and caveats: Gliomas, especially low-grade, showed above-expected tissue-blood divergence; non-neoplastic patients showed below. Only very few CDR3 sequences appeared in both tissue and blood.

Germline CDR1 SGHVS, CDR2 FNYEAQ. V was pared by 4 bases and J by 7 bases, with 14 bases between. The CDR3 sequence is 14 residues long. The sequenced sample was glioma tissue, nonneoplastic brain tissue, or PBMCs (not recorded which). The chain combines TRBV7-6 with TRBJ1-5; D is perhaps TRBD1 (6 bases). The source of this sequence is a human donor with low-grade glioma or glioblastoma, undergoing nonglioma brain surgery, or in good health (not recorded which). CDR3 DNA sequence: TGTGCCAGCAGCTACTCAGGGGCGCAACAGCCCCAGCATTTT. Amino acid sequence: CASSYSGAQQPQHF.